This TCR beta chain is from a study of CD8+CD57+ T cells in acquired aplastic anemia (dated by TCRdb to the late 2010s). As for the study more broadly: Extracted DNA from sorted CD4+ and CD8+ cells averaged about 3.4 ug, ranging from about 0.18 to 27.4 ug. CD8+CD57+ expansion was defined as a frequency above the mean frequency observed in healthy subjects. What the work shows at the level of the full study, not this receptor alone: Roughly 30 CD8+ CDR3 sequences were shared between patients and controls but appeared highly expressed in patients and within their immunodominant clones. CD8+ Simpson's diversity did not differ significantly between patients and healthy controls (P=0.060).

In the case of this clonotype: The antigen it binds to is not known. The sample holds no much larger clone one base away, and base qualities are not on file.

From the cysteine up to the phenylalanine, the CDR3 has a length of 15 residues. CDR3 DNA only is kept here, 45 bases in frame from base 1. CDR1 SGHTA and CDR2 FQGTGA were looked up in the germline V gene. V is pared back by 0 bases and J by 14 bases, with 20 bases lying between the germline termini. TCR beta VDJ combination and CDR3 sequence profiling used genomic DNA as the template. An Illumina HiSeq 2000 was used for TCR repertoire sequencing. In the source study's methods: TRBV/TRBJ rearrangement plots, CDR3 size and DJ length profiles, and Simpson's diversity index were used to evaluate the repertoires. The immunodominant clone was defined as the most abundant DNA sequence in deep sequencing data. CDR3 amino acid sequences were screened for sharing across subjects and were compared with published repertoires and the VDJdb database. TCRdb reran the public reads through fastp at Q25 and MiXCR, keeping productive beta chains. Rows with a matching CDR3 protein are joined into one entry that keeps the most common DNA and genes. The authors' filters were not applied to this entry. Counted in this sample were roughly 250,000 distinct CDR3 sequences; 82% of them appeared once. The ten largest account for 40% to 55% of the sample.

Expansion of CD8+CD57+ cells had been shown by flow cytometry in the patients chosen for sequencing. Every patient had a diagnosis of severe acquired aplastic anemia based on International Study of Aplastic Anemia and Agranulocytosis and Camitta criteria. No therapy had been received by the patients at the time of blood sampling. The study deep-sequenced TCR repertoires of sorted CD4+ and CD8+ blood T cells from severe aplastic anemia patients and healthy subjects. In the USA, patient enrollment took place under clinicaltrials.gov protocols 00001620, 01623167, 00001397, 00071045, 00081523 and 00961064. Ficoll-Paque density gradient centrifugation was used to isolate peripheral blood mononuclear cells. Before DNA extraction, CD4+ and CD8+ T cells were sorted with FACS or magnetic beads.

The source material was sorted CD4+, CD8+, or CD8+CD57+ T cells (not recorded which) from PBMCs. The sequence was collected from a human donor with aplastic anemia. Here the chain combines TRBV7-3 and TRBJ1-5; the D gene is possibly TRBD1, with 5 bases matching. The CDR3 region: CASSLTKRGYYNEHF. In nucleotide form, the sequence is TGTGCCAGCAGCTTAACGAAGCGGGGGTACTACAATGAGCATTTT.